A selection of T cell receptor beta chains follows, all from one sample in a study of blood T cell repertoires in COVID-19. Repertoires were generated with immunoSEQ multiplex PCR, while TCRdb's copy carries only in-frame clones and drops some. This table has roughly 58,000 clones, about 80% appearing once. Material: peripheral blood. These receptors all stem from a man between 50 and 59 years old with active or convalescent COVID-19. The CDR3 runs from the conserved cysteine through the conserved F or W. The size of a clone is reported for some rows only, either as once, few or many, or as a class for expanded clones.

V: TRBV6-1; J: TRBJ2-1; size: few; CDR3: CASSGKGRTGRPNNNEQFF
V: TRBV5-1; J: TRBJ1-1; size: few; CDR3: CASSDLGGTEAFF
V: TRBV7-8; J: TRBJ2-1; size: NA; CDR3: CAVGTGYNEQFF
V: TRBV7-9; J: TRBJ1-4; size: NA; CDR3: CASSPDRGEKLFF
V: TRBV6-1; J: TRBJ1-1; size: NA; CDR3: CASSERSTLHMNTEAFF
V: TRBV19; J: TRBJ1-5; size: few; CDR3: CASSGGGNQPQHF
V: TRBV6-4; J: TRBJ2-5; size: NA; CDR3: CASTGPSGVAGGPTGQYF
V: TRBV6-6; J: TRBJ2-3; size: NA; CDR3: CASSYSNPRHTDTQYF
V: TRBV7-2; J: TRBJ1-4; size: few; CDR3: CASSLSGLANEKLFF
V: TRBV9; J: TRBJ1-1; size: NA; CDR3: CASSVRGGGGEAFF
V: TRBV7-9; J: TRBJ2-1; size: NA; CDR3: CASIDRNPYNEQFF
V: TRBV3-1/TRBV3-2; J: TRBJ1-2; size: NA; CDR3: CASSQRSGYTF
V: TRBV29-1; J: TRBJ1-2; size: medium-sized; CDR3: CSASKQGVDGYTF
V: TRBV19; J: TRBJ2-2; size: NA; CDR3: CASSIQYTGELFF
V: TRBV6-2/TRBV6-3; J: TRBJ2-5; size: NA; CDR3: CASSYQDMPEETQYF